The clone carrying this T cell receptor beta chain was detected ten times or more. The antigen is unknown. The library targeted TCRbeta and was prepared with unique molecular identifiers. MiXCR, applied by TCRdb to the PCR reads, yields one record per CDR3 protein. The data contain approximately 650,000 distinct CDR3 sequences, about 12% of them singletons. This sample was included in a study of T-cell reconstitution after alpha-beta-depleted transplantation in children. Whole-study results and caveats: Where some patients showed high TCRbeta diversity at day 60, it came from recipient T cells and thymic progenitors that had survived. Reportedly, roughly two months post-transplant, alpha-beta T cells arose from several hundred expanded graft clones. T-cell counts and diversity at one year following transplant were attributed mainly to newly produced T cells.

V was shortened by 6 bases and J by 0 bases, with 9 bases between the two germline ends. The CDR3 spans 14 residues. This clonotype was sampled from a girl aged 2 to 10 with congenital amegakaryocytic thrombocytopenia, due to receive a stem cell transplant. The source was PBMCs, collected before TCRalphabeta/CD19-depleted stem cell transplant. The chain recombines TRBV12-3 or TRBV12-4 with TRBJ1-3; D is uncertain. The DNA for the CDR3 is TGTGCCAGCAGCCAACAGAGCTCTGGAAACACCATATATTTT. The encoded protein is CASSQQSSGNTIYF.